This TCR beta chain was captured by sequencing in a study of immune evolution from preneoplasia to lung adenocarcinoma. Findings and limits, study-wide: Top clone share appeared to fall from AAH through AIS, MIA, adenocarcinoma.

Resections took place in Japan or China from about 2013 to 2018. H&E slides confirmed each diagnosis, reviewed by two pathologists independently. After pathologic assessment, macro-dissection selected premalignant or tumor cells for extraction. The protocol was immunoSEQ multiplex PCR, while the TCRdb copy is restricted to in-frame clones and leaves out a portion. The sample lists about 9,800 clones, more than 70% occurring once. Remarks on this clone: Antigen unknown.

The TCR was taken from a person aged 80 or older with lung adenocarcinoma. The specimen was FFPE lung adenocarcinoma in situ tissue.

CDR3 DNA sequence: TGTGCCAGCAGCTTAAGCAATCAGCCCCAGCATTTT. Its translation: CASSLSNQPQHF. The chain links TRBV7-9 to TRBJ1-5, with unresolved D. The V end was cut by 2 bases, the J end by 1 base, with 0 bases between. CDR3 size: 12 residues. Germline V CDR1 and CDR2: SEHNR, FQNEAQ (reference sequence).